The sequence of this T cell receptor beta chain was determined in a study of blood T cell repertoires in COVID-19. Overall study: The study drew acute and convalescent COVID-19 samples from the United States, Italy and Spain. T cells, B-cell-depleted T cells, or PBMCs supplied cDNA or gDNA.

The CDR3 runs to 14 residues. Per germline, CDR1 KGHSH and CDR2 LQKENI. With 8 bases removed from V and 4 bases from J, the gap between germline ends came to 17 bases. As originally analysed: By means of reference gene primer amplification, nucleated cell counts were estimated. Sequencing used immunoSEQ multiplex PCR; TCRdb keeps in-frame clones, though not all of them. From that table come the V and J calls and clone size; the DNA was used to work out D and trimming. This sample has around 140,000 clones, with approximately 87% found just once. This sequence originates from a human donor in a cohort sampled during active COVID-19. Sequencing used peripheral blood. This chain connects TRBV18 to TRBJ1-2; D is perhaps TRBD1 (5 bases). This CDR3 is CASRRVAGFYGYTF. CDR3 coding DNA: TGTGCCAGCCGCAGGGTGGCGGGATTCTATGGCTACACCTTC.